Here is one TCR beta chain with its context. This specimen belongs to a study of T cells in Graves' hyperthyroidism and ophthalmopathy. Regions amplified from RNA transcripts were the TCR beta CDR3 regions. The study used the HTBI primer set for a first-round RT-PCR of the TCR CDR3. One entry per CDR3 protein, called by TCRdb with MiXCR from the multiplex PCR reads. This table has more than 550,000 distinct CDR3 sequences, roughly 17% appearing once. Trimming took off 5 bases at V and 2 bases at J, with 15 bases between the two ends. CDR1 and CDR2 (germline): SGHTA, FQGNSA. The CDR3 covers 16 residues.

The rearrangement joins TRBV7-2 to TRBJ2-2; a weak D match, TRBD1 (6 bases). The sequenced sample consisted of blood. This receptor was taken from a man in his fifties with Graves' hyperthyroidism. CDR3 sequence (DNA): TGTGCCAGCAGCATGTTTCAGGGGCTAAACACCGGGGAGCTGTTTTTT. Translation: CASSMFQGLNTGELFF.